A single TCR beta chain is shown here with its context. Its antigen is as yet unknown. This record belongs to a study of T cell repertoires in cytomegalovirus infection. Each CDR3 protein gets one entry after TCRdb re-called the reads with MiXCR. This repertoire shows around 100,000 distinct CDR3 sequences, roughly 39% found once; its top ten account for around 70%. General study points: The ex vivo response was dominated by HLA-C-restricted CMV-specific TCR beta clonotypes.

Germline values: CDR1 SEHNR, CDR2 FQNEAQ (reference sequence). The CDR3 sequence is 15 residues long. Trimming stripped 3 bases from V and 4 bases from J, with 15 bases between. The input for sequencing was CD8+ T cells from cultured PBMCs, taken from culture after CMV antigen stimulation. The clonotype originates from a human donor in good health (CMV status not recorded). Some clones in this sample may be carry-over from other donors' samples. The gene calls are TRBV7-9 and TRBJ1-1; D is perhaps TRBD1 (6 bases). This CDR3 is CASSLGTTQGTEAFF. DNA for the CDR3: TGTGCCAGCAGCTTGGGGACAACCCAGGGCACTGAAGCTTTCTTT.